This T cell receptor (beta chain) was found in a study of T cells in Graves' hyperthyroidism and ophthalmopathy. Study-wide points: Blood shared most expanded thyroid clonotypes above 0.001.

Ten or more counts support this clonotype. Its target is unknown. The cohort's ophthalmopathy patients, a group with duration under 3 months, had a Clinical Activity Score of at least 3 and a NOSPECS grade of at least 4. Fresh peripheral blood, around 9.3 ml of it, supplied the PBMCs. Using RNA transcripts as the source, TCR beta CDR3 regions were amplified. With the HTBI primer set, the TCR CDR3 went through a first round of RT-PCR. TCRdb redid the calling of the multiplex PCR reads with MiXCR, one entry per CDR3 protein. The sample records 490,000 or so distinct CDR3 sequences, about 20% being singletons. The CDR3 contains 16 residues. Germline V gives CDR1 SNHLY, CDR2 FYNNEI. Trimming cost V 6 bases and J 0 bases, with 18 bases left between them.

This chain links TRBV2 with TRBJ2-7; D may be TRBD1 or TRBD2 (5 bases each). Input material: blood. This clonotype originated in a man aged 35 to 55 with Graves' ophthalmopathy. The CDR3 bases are TGTGCCAGCAGAGACCCTCCGGGACGGAGCTCCTACGAGCAGTACTTC. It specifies CASRDPPGRSSYEQYF.